This TCR beta chain was sequenced during a study of CD8 T cells in Susac syndrome. RNA totalling about 0.5 to 1 ug underwent reverse transcription with random hexamers. The CDR3 of TCR beta was amplified by immunoSEQ multiplex PCR across 54 Vbeta and 13 Jbeta. A single record per CDR3 protein comes from TCRdb applying MiXCR to the immunoSEQ multiplex PCR reads. The data show about 69,000 distinct CDR3 sequences, 85% to 95% seen once. TEMRA cells were FACS-enriched, with CD8+ and CD4+ T cells isolated negatively. Germline V gene lookup returns CDR1 MNHEY and CDR2 SMNVEV (reference sequence). CDR3 size: 13 residues. The junction had 0 bases not matched to a gene; V was cut back by 6 bases and J by 5 bases.

The chain is built from TRBV27 and TRBJ2-2, with 10 bases identical to TRBD2. The origin of this receptor is a human donor in good health. The sample taken for sequencing was CD8+ T cells from PBMCs. The chain's CDR3 is CASRLAGTGELFF. In DNA, the CDR3 is TGTGCCAGCAGACTAGCGGGGACCGGGGAGCTGTTTTTT.